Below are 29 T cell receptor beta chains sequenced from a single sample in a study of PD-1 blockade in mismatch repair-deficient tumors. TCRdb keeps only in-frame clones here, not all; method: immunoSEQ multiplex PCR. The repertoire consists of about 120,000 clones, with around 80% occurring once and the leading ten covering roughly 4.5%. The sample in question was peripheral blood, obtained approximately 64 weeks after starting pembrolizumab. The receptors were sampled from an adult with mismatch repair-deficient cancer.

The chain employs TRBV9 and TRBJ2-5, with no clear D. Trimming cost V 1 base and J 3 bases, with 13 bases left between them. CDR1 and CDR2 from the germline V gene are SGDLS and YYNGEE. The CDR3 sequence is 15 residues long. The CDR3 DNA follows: TGTGCCAGCAGCGTATCCGAGAGACACGAAGAGACCCAGTACTTC. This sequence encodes CASSVSERHEETQYF.

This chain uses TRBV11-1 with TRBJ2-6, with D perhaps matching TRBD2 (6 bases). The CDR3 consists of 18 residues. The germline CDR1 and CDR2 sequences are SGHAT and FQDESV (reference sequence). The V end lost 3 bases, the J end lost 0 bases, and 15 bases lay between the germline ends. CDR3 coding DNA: TGTGCCAGCAGCTTGTTACCGGGAGAGCACTCTGGGGCCAACGTCCTGACTTTC. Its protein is CASSLLPGEHSGANVLTF.

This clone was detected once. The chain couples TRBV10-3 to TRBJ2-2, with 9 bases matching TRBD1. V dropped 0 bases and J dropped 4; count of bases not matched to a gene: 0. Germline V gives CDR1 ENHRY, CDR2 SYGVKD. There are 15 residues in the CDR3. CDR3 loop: CAISESGQGTGELFF. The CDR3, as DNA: TGTGCCATCAGTGAGTCGGGACAGGGCACCGGGGAGCTGTTTTTT.

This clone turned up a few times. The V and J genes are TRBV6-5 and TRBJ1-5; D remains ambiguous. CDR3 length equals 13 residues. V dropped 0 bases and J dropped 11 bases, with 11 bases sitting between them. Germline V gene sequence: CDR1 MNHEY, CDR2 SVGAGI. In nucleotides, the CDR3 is TGTGCCAGCAGTTACTCGTCCCAGACTTCCCAGCATTTT. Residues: CASSYSSQTSQHF.

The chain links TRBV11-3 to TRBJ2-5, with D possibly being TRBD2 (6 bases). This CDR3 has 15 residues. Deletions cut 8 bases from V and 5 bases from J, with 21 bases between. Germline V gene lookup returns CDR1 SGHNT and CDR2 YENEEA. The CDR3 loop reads CASGTVGGNWETQYF. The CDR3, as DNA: TGTGCCAGCGGCACCGTAGGAGGGAATTGGGAGACCCAGTACTTC.

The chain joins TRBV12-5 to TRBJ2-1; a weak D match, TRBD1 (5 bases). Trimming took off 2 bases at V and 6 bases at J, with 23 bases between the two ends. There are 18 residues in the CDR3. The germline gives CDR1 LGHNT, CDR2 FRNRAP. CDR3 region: CASGLIGDGPKSGNEQFF. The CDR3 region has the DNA TGTGCTAGTGGTTTGATAGGGGATGGCCCAAAATCGGGCAATGAGCAGTTCTTC.

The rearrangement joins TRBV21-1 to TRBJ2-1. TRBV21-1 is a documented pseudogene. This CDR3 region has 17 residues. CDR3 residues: CASSKGVGKVTYNEQFF. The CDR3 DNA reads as TGTGCCAGCAGCAAAGGAGTGGGGAAGGTGACCTACAATGAGCAGTTCTTC.

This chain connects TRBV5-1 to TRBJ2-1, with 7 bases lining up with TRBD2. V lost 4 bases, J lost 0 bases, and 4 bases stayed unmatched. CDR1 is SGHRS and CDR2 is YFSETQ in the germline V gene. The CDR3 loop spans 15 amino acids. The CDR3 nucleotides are TGCGCCAGCAGCAACGGGGGGAGCTCCTACAATGAGCAGTTCTTC. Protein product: CASSNGGSSYNEQFF.

The CDR3 DNA is TGTGCTAGTAGCCCTAGCGGCTCTAATGAGCAGTTCTTC. This encodes CASSPSGSNEQFF. J is TRBJ2-1 and V is TRBV10-3; 7 bases are shared with TRBD2. The CDR3 contains 13 residues. Germline assignment: CDR1 ENHRY and CDR2 SYGVKD.

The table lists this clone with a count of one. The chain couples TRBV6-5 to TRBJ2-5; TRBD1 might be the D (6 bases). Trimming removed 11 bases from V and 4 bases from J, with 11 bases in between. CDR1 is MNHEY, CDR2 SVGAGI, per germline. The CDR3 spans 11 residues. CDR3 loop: CAGGTSETQYF. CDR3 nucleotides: TGTGCCGGGGGCACTTCAGAGACCCAGTACTTC.

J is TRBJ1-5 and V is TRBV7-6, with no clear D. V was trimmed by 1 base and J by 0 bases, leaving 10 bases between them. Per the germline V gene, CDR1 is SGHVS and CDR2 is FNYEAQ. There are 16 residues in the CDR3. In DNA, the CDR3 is TGTGCCAGCAGCTTAGACTCCGGATATAGCAATCAGCCCCAGCATTTT. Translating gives CASSLDSGYSNQPQHF.

CDR3 amino acids: CASSLATNNEQFF. CDR3 DNA: TGTGCCAGCAGCTTAGCGACTAACAATGAGCAGTTCTTC. V and J are TRBV7-6 and TRBJ2-1; D possibly corresponds to TRBD2 (5 bases). The V and J ends lost 0 bases and 5 bases respectively, with 5 bases between them. The CDR3 is made up of 13 amino acids. Germline V gene lookup returns CDR1 SGHVS and CDR2 FNYEAQ.

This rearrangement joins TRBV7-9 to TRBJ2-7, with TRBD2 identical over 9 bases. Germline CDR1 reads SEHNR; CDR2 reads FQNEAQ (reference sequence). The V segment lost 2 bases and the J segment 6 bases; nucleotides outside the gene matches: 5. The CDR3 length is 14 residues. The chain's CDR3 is CASSLTLAGTEQYF. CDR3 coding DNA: TGTGCCAGCAGCTTAACGCTAGCGGGAACCGAGCAGTACTTC.

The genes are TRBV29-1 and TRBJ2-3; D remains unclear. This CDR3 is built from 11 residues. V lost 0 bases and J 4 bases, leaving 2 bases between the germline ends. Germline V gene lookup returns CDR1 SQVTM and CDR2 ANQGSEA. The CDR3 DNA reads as TGCAGCGTTGAAGACCCAGATACGCAGTATTTT. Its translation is CSVEDPDTQYF.

CDR3 sequence: CASSPGGLDYEQYF. CDR3 bases: TGTGCCAGCAGCCCCGGAGGGTTGGACTACGAGCAGTACTTC. The rearrangement links TRBV9 to TRBJ2-7; TRBD2 might be the D (6 bases). The CDR3 has 14 residues. Germline assignment: CDR1 SGDLS and CDR2 YYNGEE. V lost 4 bases and J 3 bases, leaving 14 bases between the germline ends.

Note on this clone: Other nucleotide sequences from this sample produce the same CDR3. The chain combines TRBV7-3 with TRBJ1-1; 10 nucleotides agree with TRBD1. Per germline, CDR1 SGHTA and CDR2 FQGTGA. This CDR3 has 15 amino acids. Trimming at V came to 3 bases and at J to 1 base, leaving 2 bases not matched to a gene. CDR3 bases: TGTGCCAGCAGCTTGACAGGGGGCGAGAACACTGAAGCTTTCTTT. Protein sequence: CASSLTGGENTEAFF. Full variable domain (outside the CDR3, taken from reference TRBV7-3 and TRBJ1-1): GAGVSQTPSNKVTEKGKYVELRCDPISGHTALYWYRQSLGQGPEFLIYFQGTGAADDSGLPNDRFFAVRPEGSVSTLKIQRTERGDSAVYLCASSLTGGENTEAFFGQGTRLTVV.

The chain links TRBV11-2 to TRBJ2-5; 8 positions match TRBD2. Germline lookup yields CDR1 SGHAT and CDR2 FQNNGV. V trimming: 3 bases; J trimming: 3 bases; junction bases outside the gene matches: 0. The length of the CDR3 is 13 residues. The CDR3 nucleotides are TGTGCCAGCAGCTTCGGGGGGGAAGAGACCCAGTACTTC. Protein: CASSFGGEETQYF.

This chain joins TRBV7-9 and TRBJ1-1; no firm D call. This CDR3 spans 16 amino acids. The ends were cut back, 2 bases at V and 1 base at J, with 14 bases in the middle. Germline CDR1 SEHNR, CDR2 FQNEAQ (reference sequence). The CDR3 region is CASSLSLGQKNTEAFF. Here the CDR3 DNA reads TGTGCCAGCAGCTTAAGTCTTGGGCAGAAGAACACTGAAGCTTTCTTT. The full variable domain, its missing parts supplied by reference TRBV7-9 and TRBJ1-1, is DTGVSQNPRHKITKRGQNVTFRCDPISEHNRLYWYRQTLGQGPEFLTYFQNEAQLEKSRLLSDRFSAERPKGSFSTLEIQRTEQGDSAMYLCASSLSLGQKNTEAFFGQGTRLTVV.

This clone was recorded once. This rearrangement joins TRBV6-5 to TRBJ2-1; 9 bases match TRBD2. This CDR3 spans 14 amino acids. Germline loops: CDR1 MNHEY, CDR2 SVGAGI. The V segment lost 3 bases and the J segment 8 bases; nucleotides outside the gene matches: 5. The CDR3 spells CASSYDRTSDEQFF. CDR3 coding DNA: TGTGCCAGCAGTTATGACCGGACTAGCGATGAGCAGTTCTTC.

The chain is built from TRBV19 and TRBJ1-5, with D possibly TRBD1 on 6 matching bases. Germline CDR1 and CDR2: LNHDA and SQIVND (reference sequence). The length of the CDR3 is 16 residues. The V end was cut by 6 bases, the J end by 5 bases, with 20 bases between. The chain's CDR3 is CASSPRGGPSDQPQHF. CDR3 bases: TGTGCCAGTAGCCCCCGCGGGGGCCCTTCCGATCAGCCCCAGCATTTT.

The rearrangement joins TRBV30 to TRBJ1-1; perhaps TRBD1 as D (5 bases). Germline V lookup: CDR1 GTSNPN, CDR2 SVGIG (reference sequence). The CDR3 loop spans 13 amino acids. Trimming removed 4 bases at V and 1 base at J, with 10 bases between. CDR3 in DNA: TGTGCCTGGACCGTGACAGAGAACACTGAAGCTTTCTTT. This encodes CAWTVTENTEAFF.

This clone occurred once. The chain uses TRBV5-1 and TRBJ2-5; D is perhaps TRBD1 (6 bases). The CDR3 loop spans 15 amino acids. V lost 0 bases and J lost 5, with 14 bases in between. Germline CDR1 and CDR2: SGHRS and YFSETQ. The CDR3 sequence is CASSLEGRGIETQYF. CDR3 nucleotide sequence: TGCGCCAGCAGCTTGGAGGGCAGGGGTATCGAGACCCAGTACTTC.

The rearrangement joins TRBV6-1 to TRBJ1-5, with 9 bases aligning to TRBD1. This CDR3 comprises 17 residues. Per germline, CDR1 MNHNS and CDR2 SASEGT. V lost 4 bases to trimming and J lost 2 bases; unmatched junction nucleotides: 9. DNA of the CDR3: TGTGCCAGCAGTGTAAACAGGGGGCAGAGGGGCAATCAGCCCCAGCATTTT. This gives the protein CASSVNRGQRGNQPQHF.

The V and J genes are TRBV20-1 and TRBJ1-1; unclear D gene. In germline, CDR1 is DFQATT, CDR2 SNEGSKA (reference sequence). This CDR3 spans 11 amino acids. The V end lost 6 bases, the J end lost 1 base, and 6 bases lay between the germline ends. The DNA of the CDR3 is TGCAGTGCAACGGGGAACACTGAAGCTTTCTTT. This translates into CSATGNTEAFF.

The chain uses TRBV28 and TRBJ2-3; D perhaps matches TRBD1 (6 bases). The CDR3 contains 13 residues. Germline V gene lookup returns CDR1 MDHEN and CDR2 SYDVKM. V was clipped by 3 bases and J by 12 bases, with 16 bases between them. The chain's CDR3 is CASSFRDIHDQYF. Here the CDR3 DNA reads TGTGCCAGCAGTTTCCGGGACATCCACGATCAGTATTTT.

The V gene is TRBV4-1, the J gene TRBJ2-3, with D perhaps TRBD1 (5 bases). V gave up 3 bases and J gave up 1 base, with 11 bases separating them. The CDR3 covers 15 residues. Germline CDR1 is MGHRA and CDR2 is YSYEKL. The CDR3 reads CASSHMSGRTDTQYF. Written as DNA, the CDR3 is TGCGCCAGCAGCCACATGTCAGGGCGCACAGATACGCAGTATTTT.

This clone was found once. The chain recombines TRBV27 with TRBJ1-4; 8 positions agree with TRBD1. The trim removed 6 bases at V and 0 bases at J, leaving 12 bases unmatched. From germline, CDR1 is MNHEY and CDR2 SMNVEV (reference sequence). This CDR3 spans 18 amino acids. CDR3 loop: CASRHRTGLRATNEKLFF. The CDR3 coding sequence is TGTGCCAGCAGGCATCGGACAGGGCTTAGGGCAACTAATGAAAAACTGTTTTTT.

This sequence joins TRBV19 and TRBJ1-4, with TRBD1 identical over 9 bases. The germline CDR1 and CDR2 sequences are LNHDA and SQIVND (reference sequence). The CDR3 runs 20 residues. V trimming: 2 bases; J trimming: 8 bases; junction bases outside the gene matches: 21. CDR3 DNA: TGTGCCAGTAGTATACGTGGCGTACAGGGGGCAATTTTGAGGTCGGAAAAACTGTTTTTT. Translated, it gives CASSIRGVQGAILRSEKLFF.

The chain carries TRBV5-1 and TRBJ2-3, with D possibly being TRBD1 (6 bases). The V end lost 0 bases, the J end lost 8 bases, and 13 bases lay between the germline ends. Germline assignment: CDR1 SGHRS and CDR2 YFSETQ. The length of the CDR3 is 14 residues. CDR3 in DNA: TGCGCCAGCAGCTTGGACACAGGGAGAGGTACGCAGTATTTT. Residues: CASSLDTGRGTQYF.